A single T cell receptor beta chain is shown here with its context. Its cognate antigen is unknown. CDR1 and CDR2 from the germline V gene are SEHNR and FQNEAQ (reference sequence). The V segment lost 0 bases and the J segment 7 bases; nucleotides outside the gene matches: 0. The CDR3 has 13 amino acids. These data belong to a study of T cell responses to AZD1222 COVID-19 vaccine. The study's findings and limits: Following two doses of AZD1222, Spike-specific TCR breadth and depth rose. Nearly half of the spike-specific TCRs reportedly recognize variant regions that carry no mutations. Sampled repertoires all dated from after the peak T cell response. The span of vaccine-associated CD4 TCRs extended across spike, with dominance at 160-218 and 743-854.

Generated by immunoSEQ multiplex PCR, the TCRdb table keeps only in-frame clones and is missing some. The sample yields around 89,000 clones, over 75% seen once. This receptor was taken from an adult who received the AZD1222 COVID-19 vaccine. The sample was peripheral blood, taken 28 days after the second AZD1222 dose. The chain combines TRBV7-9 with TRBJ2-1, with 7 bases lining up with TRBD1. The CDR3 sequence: CASSLATGNEQFF. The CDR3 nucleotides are TGTGCCAGCAGCTTAGCGACAGGGAATGAGCAGTTCTTC. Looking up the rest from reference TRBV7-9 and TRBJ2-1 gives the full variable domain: DTGVSQNPRHKITKRGQNVTFRCDPISEHNRLYWYRQTLGQGPEFLTYFQNEAQLEKSRLLSDRFSAERPKGSFSTLEIQRTEQGDSAMYLCASSLATGNEQFFGPGTRLTVL.